This record looks at one TCR beta chain sequence and its context. Stability required unchanged lesions during the previous 6 months. The data stem from a study of resident and recirculating memory T cells in vitiligo. Germline assignment: CDR1 SGHTA and CDR2 FQGNSA. V was clipped by 1 base and J by 1 base; unmatched bases: 7. The CDR3 spans 16 residues. TCRdb's table, derived via immunoSEQ multiplex PCR, lists solely in-frame clones and lacks some. Among 70,000 to 85,000 clones listed, approximately 89% were seen once. Sequenced sample: blood. This TCR derives from a male donor with vitiligo. This chain uses TRBV7-2 with TRBJ2-7; 7 positions agree with TRBD1. The CDR3 here is CASSLGSGTASYEQYF. CDR3 in DNA: TGTGCCAGCAGCTTAGGTTCCGGGACAGCATCCTACGAGCAGTACTTC. Full variable domain (remainder filled in from reference TRBV7-2 and TRBJ2-7): GAGVSQSPSNKVTEKGKDVELRCDPISGHTALYWYRQSLGQGLEFLIYFQGNSAPDKSGLPSDRFSAERTGGSVSTLTIQRTQQEDSAVYLCASSLGSGTASYEQYFGPGTRLTVT.